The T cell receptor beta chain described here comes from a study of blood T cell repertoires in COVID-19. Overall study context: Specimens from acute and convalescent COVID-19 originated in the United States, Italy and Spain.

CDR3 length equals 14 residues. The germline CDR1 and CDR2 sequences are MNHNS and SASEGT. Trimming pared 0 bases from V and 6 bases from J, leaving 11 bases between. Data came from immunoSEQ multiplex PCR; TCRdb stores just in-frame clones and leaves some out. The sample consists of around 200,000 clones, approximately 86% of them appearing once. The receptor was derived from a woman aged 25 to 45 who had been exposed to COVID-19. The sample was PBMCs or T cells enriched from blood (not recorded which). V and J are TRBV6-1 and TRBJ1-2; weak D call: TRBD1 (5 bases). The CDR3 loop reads CASSEAAGLDGYTF. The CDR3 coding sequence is TGTGCCAGCAGTGAAGCAGCGGGGCTGGATGGCTACACCTTC.